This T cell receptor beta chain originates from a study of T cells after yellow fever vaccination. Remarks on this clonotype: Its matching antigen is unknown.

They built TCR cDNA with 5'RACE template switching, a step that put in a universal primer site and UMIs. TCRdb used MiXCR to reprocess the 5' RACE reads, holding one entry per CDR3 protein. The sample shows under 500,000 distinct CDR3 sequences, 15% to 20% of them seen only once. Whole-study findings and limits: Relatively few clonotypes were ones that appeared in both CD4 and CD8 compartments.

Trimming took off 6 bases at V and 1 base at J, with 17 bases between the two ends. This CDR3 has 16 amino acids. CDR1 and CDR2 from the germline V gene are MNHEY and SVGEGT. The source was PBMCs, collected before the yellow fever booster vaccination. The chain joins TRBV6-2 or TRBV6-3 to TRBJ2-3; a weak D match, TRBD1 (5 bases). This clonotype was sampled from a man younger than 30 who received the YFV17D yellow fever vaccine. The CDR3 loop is CASSPFKGLGTDTQYF. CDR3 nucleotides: TGTGCCAGCAGCCCCTTTAAGGGGTTGGGCACAGATACGCAGTATTTT.